Presented here are 6 T cell receptor beta chains from one specimen sequenced in a study of blood T cell repertoires in COVID-19. Sequenced by immunoSEQ multiplex PCR; TCRdb stores in-frame clones only, minus some. The repertoire holds around 150,000 clones, around four fifths seen once, with about 20% in the top ten. The sequencing sample was made of peripheral blood. The receptors stem from an elderly woman with acute or convalescent COVID-19.

The genes are TRBV27 and TRBJ1-6; D call uncertain. Germline V lookup: CDR1 MNHEY, CDR2 SMNVEV (reference sequence). With 2 bases removed from V and 7 bases from J, the gap between germline ends came to 6 bases. This CDR3 has 13 amino acids. The CDR3 DNA follows: TGTGCCAGCAGTTTACTCCGGAATTCACCCCTCCACTTT. This codes for CASSLLRNSPLHF.

V and J are TRBV5-4 and TRBJ2-5, with a possible D match to TRBD2 (5 bases). CDR1 and CDR2 (germline): SGHNT, YYREEE (reference sequence). V was shortened by 4 bases and J by 2 bases, with 15 bases between the two germline ends. The CDR3 consists of 15 residues. CDR3 in amino acids: CASSPPGRGQETQYF. The DNA for the CDR3 is TGTGCCAGCAGCCCCCCGGGTCGAGGGCAAGAGACCCAGTACTTC.

The V gene is TRBV5-5, the J gene TRBJ2-7, with TRBD1 identical over 8 bases. The CDR3 has 17 amino acids. V shed 4 bases, J shed 2 bases, and the junction held 14 bases outside the gene matches. Germline V CDR1 and CDR2: SGHKS, YYEKEE (reference sequence). The CDR3 DNA reads TGTGCCAGCAGCCCCCACCACCGACAGGGGTTTACCTACGAGCAGTACTTC. It yields the protein CASSPHHRQGFTYEQYF.

The rearrangement joins TRBV4-1 to TRBJ1-5, with 9 bases lining up with TRBD1. Germline V gene data show CDR1 as MGHRA and CDR2 as YSYEKL. This CDR3 is 15 amino acids long. V lost 2 bases and J lost 6; bases outside the gene matches: 5. The DNA for the CDR3 is TGCGCCAGCAGCCAACGGACAGGGGAGCTTCAGCCCCAGCATTTT. This encodes CASSQRTGELQPQHF.

The chain carries TRBV30 and TRBJ2-7; D gene ambiguous. V gave up 3 bases and J gave up 0 bases, with 18 bases separating them. In germline, CDR1 is GTSNPN, CDR2 SVGIG (reference sequence). The CDR3 sequence is 16 residues long. The CDR3 region has the DNA TGTGCCTGGAGCAGTAAGAAAGCTAGGAGCTCCTACGAGCAGTACTTC. This sequence encodes CAWSSKKARSSYEQYF.

The J gene is TRBJ2-7, the V gene TRBV19; TRBD1 aligns across 10 bases. The CDR3 is 15 residues long. After removal of 2 bases from V and 4 bases from J, the junction contained 5 bases not matched to a gene. Germline V gene lookup returns CDR1 LNHDA and CDR2 SQIVND (reference sequence). Here the CDR3 DNA reads TGTGCCAGTAGTATACCGGGACAGGGGATGTACGAGCAGTACTTC. It encodes CASSIPGQGMYEQYF.